The 8 T cell receptor beta chains reported below all come from one sample, sequenced in a study of T cells in Graves' hyperthyroidism and ophthalmopathy. Using RNA transcripts as the source, TCR beta CDR3 regions were amplified. Primed by the HTBI set, a first-round RT-PCR was run on the TCR CDR3. A single record per CDR3 protein comes from TCRdb applying MiXCR to the multiplex PCR reads. This sample has 500,000 to 750,000 distinct CDR3 sequences; less than 20% occur once, and the top ten carry 7.3%. Material: blood. The receptors were gathered from a woman under 40 with Graves' hyperthyroidism.

This clonotype was seen repeatedly, ten times or more. The V call is TRBV3-1, the J call TRBJ2-1; D is ambiguous. Germline V lookup: CDR1 LGHDT, CDR2 YNNKEL (reference sequence). Trimming pared 0 bases from V and 0 bases from J, leaving 12 bases between. The CDR3 is 17 amino acids. CDR3 nucleotides: TGTGCCAGCAGCCAAGATCATCAAGGACCCTCCTACAATGAGCAGTTCTTC. Amino acids: CASSQDHQGPSYNEQFF.

Comment on this clonotype: With a much larger clone just one base away, this may be a read error. The J gene is TRBJ2-1, the V gene TRBV3-1; TRBD1 matches 11 bases. J was trimmed by 4 bases and V by 1 base; bases with no gene match: 15. The CDR3 consists of 20 residues. Germline assignment: CDR1 LGHDT and CDR2 YNNKEL (reference sequence). Written as DNA, the CDR3 is TGTGCCAGCAGCCAAGTAGTCCGTAAACCGGGACAGGGGGGATACAATGAGCAGTTCTTC. Amino acid sequence: CASSQVVRKPGQGGYNEQFF.

The table lists this clonotype with a few counts. The chain links TRBV18 to TRBJ1-6; D may be TRBD1 (6 bases). CDR1 is KGHSH, CDR2 LQKENI, per germline. The CDR3 sequence is 14 residues long. V was pared by 3 bases and J by 6 bases, with 9 bases between. For the CDR3, the DNA is TGTGCCAGCTCACCGGACAGCCCTAATTCACCCCTCCACTTT. Translation: CASSPDSPNSPLHF.

The chain recombines TRBV7-2 with TRBJ2-7; no reliable D call. V was cut by 0 bases and J by 4 bases, with 16 bases left in between. CDR3 length equals 16 residues. Germline assignment: CDR1 SGHTA and CDR2 FQGNSA. The CDR3 DNA reads TGTGCCAGCAGCTTAGCCCCTTTTGACCGACCGTACGAGCAGTACTTC. Amino acid sequence: CASSLAPFDRPYEQYF.

This clonotype was picked up many times. V is TRBV14 and J is TRBJ2-5; D is unclear. V gave up 4 bases and J gave up 0 bases, with 3 bases separating them. In germline, CDR1 is SGHDN, CDR2 FVKESK. The CDR3 spans 12 residues. CDR3 nucleotide sequence: TGTGCCAGCAGCCGCAACCAAGAGACCCAGTACTTC. Translated, it gives CASSRNQETQYF.

This clonotype was counted at least ten times. The rearrangement links TRBV30 to TRBJ1-2, with D uncertain. The CDR3 totals 15 residues. The V end was cut by 2 bases, the J end by 8 bases, with 21 bases between. CDR1 is GTSNPN, CDR2 SVGIG, per germline (reference sequence). Here the CDR3 DNA reads TGTGCCTGGAGTTCTCGGGAAAGGCCGTTGGGGGGCTACACCTTC. This translates into CAWSSRERPLGGYTF.

At least ten counts were recorded for this clonotype. The chain uses TRBV27 and TRBJ2-1; 8 bases are a match to TRBD2. In germline, CDR1 is MNHEY, CDR2 SMNVEV (reference sequence). After removal of 6 bases from V and 9 bases from J, the junction contained 22 bases not matched to a gene. This CDR3 spans 18 amino acids. CDR3 sequence (DNA): TGTGCCAGCAGCCACAACGGGGCTAGCGGGCCCCCAGGGAGTGAGCAGTTCTTC. Protein: CASSHNGASGPPGSEQFF.

This clonotype was detected ten times or more. The genes are TRBV7-2 and TRBJ1-1; D ambiguous. The germline CDR1 and CDR2 sequences are SGHTA and FQGNSA. The CDR3 extends over 13 amino acids. With 5 bases removed from V and 5 bases from J, the gap between germline ends came to 12 bases. The CDR3 loop reads CASSPWPLTEAFF. DNA of the CDR3: TGTGCCAGCAGCCCTTGGCCACTAACTGAAGCTTTCTTT.